The 8 T cell receptor beta chains in this list originate from one sample, sequenced in a study of shared clonotypes between healthy human individuals. Naive CD8 cells were CD45RO-negative, positively selected for CCR7, excluding terminally differentiated effector memory CD45RA+ cells. Clones were read by immunoSEQ multiplex PCR, and TCRdb kept only the in-frame ones, dropping some. The data contain about 2.2 million clones, just over 90% of them singletons. The specimen sequenced was naive CD8+ T cells from PBMCs. Receptor source: a man between 18 and 35 years old in good health. Some clones in this sample may be carry-over from other donors' samples.

The J gene is TRBJ2-4, the V gene TRBV30; D is unresolved. The V end was cut by 1 base, the J end by 0 bases, with 13 bases between. Per the germline V gene, CDR1 is GTSNPN and CDR2 is SVGIG (reference sequence). This CDR3 has 16 residues. This CDR3 is CAWSGFAELAKNIQYF. The CDR3 DNA is TGTGCCTGGAGTGGTTTTGCGGAGTTAGCCAAAAACATTCAGTACTTC.

Concerning this clone itself: The sample contains more than one DNA sequence encoding this CDR3. The genes are TRBV9 and TRBJ2-7; TRBD1 might be the D (5 bases). CDR1 is SGDLS and CDR2 is YYNGEE in the germline V gene. V was clipped by 0 bases and J by 3 bases, with 7 bases between them. The CDR3 runs 13 residues. The CDR3: CASSVAQGYEQYF. As DNA, the CDR3 is TGTGCCAGCAGCGTAGCTCAGGGCTACGAGCAGTACTTC.

CDR3: CASKDDSSTDTQYF. In DNA, the CDR3 is TGTGCCAGCAAGGACGATTCTAGCACAGATACGCAGTATTTT. The V call is TRBV28, the J call TRBJ2-3; D gene unclear. CDR3 length: 14 amino acids. Germline V CDR1 and CDR2: MDHEN, SYDVKM. The V gene lost 7 bases and the J gene lost 0 bases, with 11 bases spanning the gap.

As regards this clone: The identical CDR3 is also encoded by other nucleotide sequences in the sample. The V call is TRBV13, the J call TRBJ1-5; the D gene is possibly TRBD1 (6 bases). Germline V gene sequence: CDR1 PRHDT, CDR2 FYEKMQ (reference sequence). Between the trimmed V and J ends, which lost 0 bases and 4 bases, there was a span of 7 bases. This CDR3 region has 14 residues. The DNA for the CDR3 is TGTGCCAGCAGCTTAGGACAGGGAAATCAGCCCCAGCATTTT. Amino acids: CASSLGQGNQPQHF. Full variable domain (remainder filled in from reference TRBV13 and TRBJ1-5): AAGVIQSPRHLIKEKRETATLKCYPIPRHDTVYWYQQGPGQDPQFLISFYEKMQSDKGSIPDRFSAQQFSDYHSELNMSSLELGDSALYFCASSLGQGNQPQHFGDGTRLSIL.

The chain links TRBV27 to TRBJ2-3, with 9 bases identical to TRBD2. This CDR3 is 15 amino acids long. Germline V gives CDR1 MNHEY, CDR2 SMNVEV (reference sequence). With 1 base clipped from V and 4 bases from J, the junction kept 3 bases outside the gene matches. CDR3 DNA: TGTGCCAGCAGTTTATGGGGCGGGGGGGCAGATACGCAGTATTTT. Protein sequence: CASSLWGGGADTQYF.

The J gene is TRBJ1-3, the V gene TRBV7-9; D ambiguous. The germline CDR1 and CDR2 sequences are SEHNR and FQNEAQ (reference sequence). Deletions cut 1 base from V and 2 bases from J, with 12 bases between. The CDR3 runs 16 residues. CDR3 in DNA: TGTGCCAGCAGCTTAGTCTCGGGAGGGACTGGAAACACCATATATTTT. Translation: CASSLVSGGTGNTIYF.

The chain couples TRBV4-3 to TRBJ1-5; no firm D call. Trimming cost V 1 base and J 6 bases, with 13 bases left between them. The CDR3 spans 15 residues. In germline, CDR1 is LGHNA, CDR2 YSLEER. CDR3 region: CASSQGPGKGQPQHF. The CDR3 DNA reads as TGCGCCAGCAGCCAAGGGCCGGGGAAAGGTCAGCCCCAGCATTTT.

This chain links TRBV4-3 with TRBJ2-5; D gene ambiguous. Germline loops: CDR1 LGHNA, CDR2 YSLEER. Trimming removed 4 bases from V and 3 bases from J, with 18 bases in between. CDR3 length: 16 amino acids. The CDR3 bases are TGCGCCAGCAGCCCGACCTTGGTGGCATGGGAAGAGACCCAGTACTTC. This gives the protein CASSPTLVAWEETQYF.